This record concerns one TCR beta chain sequence. What this receptor recognizes is not known. Base qualities are not at hand, and no much larger clone is one base apart. This specimen belongs to a study of OX40 agonist ivuxolimab in advanced cancers. Regarding the research as a whole: Ivuxolimab, which targeted the costimulatory receptor OX40 (CD134), was an agonistic, fully human IgG2 monoclonal antibody. Prior anti-PD-1, anti-PD-L1 or anti-CTLA-4 therapy was permitted, and 40% of dose-escalation patients had received checkpoint inhibitors. Intravenous ivuxolimab was administered to patients every 2 weeks at six dose levels: 0.01, 0.1, 0.3, 1.5, 3 and 10 mg/kg. The paper covers the monotherapy dose-escalation part of the phase I ivuxolimab trial, which included N of about 50 patients. In the dose-escalation cohort, around four fifths of patients were male, and the mean age was around 65 years with a range of about 20 to 80. Of the 50 to 55 dose-escalation patients, hepatocellular carcinoma was present in about 19, melanoma in some 15, renal cell carcinoma in 9 and head and neck cancer in 9. Partial responses were achieved by three dose-escalation patients, of whom one had hepatocellular carcinoma and two had cutaneous melanoma. Peripheral TCRbeta sequencing was intended to test whether TCR sequence diversity was altered and clonal T-cell expansion was caused by ivuxolimab. Beyond this particular receptor, the publication reports: In partial responders in the 0.1-3.0 mg/kg groups, normalized peripheral clonal expansion was found to be among the lowest, especially among CD8+ T cells. At doses of 0.1 to 3.0 mg/kg, clonal expansion of both CD4+ and CD8+ T cells in blood was seen between baseline and week 6. Low levels of normalized T-cell clonal expansion were also shown by some nonresponding patients. After ivuxolimab, CD8+ T cells had more expanded clones than CD4+ T cells on average. The antigen specificity of the peripheral T cells that underwent clonal expansion was not determined.

For sequencing of the TCRbeta CDR3 region, genomic DNA was extracted from the sorted cells. The immunoSEQ Assay was used for sequencing of TCRbeta CDR3 regions. TCRdb holds this immuneACCESS table with in-frame rearrangements only. Some clones are missing; in checked studies, unresolved V genes explain under half, and the rest has no known cause. This sample is represented by roughly 60,000 clones; roughly nine tenths of them were singletons. The top ten clonotypes cover around 1% of the sample. Patients with a history of autoimmune disease or receiving systemic immunosuppression were excluded from the trial. Peripheral blood for TCR sequencing was drawn from every dose cohort at baseline, at cycle 4 day 1 and at cycle 7 day 1. Samples came from an open-label, multicenter, first-in-human phase I dose-escalation trial of ivuxolimab. Adults with locally advanced or metastatic head and neck squamous cell, hepatocellular, melanoma or renal cell carcinoma were enrolled in the trial. Before TCR sequencing, CD4+ T cells and CD8+ T cells from peripheral blood were sorted into separate populations.

Taken from the germline V gene, the CDR1 and CDR2 loops are MGHDK and SYGVNS. Taken from cysteine to phenylalanine, the CDR3 has 12 residues. Just CDR3 DNA is preserved here, 36 bases in frame from base 1. Trimming removed 5 bases from V and 10 bases from J, leaving 9 bases between the germline ends. The rearrangement joined TRBV25-1 to TRBJ1-6, with no confidently assigned D gene. The receptor comes from an adult with an advanced solid tumor such as melanoma, head and neck, liver or kidney cancer. The sample was CD4+ or CD8+ T cells sorted from blood, taken in a trial of the OX40 agonist ivuxolimab. Here is the DNA: TGTGCCAGCAGTTTAGAAGGATCACCCCTCCACTTT. Its translation reads: CASSLEGSPLHF. This CDR3, with the reference TRBV25-1 and TRBJ1-6 proteins standing in past its ends, gives the full variable domain EADIYQTPRYLVIGTGKKITLECSQTMGHDKMYWYQQDPGMELHLIHYSYGVNSTEKGDLSSESTVSRIRTEHFPLTLESARPSHTSQYLCASSLEGSPLHFGNGTRLTVT.